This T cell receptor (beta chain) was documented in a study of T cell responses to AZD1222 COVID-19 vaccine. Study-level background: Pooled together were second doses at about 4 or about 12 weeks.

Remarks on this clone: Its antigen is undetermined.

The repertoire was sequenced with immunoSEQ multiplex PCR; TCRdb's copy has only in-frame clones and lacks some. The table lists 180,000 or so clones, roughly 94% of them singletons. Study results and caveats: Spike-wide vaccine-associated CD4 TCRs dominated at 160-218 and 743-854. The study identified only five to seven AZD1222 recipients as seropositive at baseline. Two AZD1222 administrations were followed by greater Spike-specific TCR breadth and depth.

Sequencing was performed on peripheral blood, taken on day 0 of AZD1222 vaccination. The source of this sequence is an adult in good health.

The CDR3 region is CASSTTGRYNSPLHF. DNA for the CDR3: TGTGCCAGCAGTACGACAGGGAGATATAATTCACCCCTCCACTTT. The chain uses TRBV28 and TRBJ1-6; TRBD1 aligns across 7 bases. Germline V gene lookup returns CDR1 MDHEN and CDR2 SYDVKM. V lost 5 bases and J lost 4; bases outside the gene matches: 5. This CDR3 spans 15 amino acids.